The sequence of this TCR beta chain was determined in a study of cytomegalovirus exposure and HLA in healthy donors. Points from the study as a whole: Earlier results showed most TCR beta V segments being productive about 87% or about 30% of the time. There were some public TCRs occurring in many donors, but most TCR sequences were rare.

PCR involved 60 Vbeta and 13 Jbeta primers. Measured with immunoSEQ multiplex PCR; TCRdb has only the in-frame clones, and not every one. The table for this sample gives under 45,000 clones. Points on this clone: Its target is not known.

Germline-derived CDR1 and CDR2 are MNHEY and SMNVEV (reference sequence). The CDR3 covers 15 residues. The V gene lost 6 bases and the J gene lost 0 bases, with 12 bases spanning the gap. This chain links TRBV27 with TRBJ2-1, with D maybe TRBD1 (5 bases). The TCR was taken from a male donor in good health and CMV-seronegative. The material sequenced was PBMCs. CDR3 amino acids: CASRQQGISYNEQFF. The CDR3 DNA reads as TGTGCCAGCAGACAGCAGGGAATCTCCTACAATGAGCAGTTCTTC.